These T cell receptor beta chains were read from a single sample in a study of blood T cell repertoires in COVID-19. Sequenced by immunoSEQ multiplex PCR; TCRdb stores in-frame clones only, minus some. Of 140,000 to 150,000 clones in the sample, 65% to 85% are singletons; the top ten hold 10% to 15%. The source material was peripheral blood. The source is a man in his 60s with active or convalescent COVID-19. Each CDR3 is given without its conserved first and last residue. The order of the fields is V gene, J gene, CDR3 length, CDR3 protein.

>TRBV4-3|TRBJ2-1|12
ASSQGLADNEQF
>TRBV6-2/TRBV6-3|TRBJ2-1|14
ASSYLAGGSYNEQF
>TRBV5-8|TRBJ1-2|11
ASSPDGSYGYT
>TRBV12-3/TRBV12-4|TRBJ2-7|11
ASSSLDRDEQY
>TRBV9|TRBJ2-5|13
ASSGQGIQGETQY
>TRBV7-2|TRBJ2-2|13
ASSWGSGSTGELF
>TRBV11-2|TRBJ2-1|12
ASRKGQGVNEQF
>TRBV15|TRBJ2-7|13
ATSPGPGRHYEQY
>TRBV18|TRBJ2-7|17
ASSSKVISGRFLPYEQY
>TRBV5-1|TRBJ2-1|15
ASSLQLAGVGINEQF
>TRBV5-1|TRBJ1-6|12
ASSPGQGRSPLH
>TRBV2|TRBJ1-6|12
ASKRGQGPSPLH
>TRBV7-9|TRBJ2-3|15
ASSMGLAGGSTDTQY
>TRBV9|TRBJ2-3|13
ASSPTSGRFVTQY
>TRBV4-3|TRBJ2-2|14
ASSQDDRQGERELF
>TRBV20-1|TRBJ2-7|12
SASPGGGVYEQY
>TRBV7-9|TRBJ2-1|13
ASSLLVGDHNEQF
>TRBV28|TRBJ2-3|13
ASSFEGRSTDTQY
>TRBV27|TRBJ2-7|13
ATSLAGRLSYEQY
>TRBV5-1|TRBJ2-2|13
ASSLRQGEAGELF
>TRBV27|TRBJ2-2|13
ASSLRGTNTGELF
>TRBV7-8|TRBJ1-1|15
ASSSRGQGWGNTEAF
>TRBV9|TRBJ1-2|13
ASSVRHTLNYGYT